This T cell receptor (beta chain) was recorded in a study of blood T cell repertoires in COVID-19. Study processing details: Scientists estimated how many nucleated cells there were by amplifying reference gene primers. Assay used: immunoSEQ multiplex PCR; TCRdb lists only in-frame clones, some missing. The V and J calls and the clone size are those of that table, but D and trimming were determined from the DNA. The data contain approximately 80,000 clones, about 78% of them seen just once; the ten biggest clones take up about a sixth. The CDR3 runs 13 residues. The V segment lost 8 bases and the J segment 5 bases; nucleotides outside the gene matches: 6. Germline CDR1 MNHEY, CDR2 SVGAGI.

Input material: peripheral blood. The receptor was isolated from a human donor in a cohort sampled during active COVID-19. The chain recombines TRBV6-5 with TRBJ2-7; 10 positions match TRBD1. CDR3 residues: CASGLGQGNEQYF. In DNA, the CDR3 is TGTGCCAGCGGTCTGGGACAGGGGAACGAGCAGTACTTC.